This T cell receptor (beta chain) was obtained from a study of spatial heterogeneity in lung cancer. TCRdb ran MiXCR on the 5' RACE reads and lists one entry per CDR3 protein. The sample consists of tens of thousands of distinct CDR3 sequences, roughly 12% of them appearing once. This CDR3 has 16 amino acids. Germline V gene data show CDR1 as LNHNV and CDR2 as YYDKDF (reference sequence). V shed 5 bases and J 4 bases; nucleotides not matched to a gene: 9. Time point given: sample taken at primary tumor resection. Material for sequencing was whole RNA from tumor, nontumor lung or frozen PBMC, left unsorted.

The sample consisted of PBMCs, taken at surgery. The sequence was collected from a male donor with early-stage non-small cell lung cancer. This chain joins TRBV15 and TRBJ2-2, with TRBD1 matching over 8 bases. Here the CDR3 reads CATSGRQGLGTGELFF. Here the CDR3 DNA reads TGTGCCACCAGCGGTCGACAGGGGCTGGGCACCGGGGAGCTGTTTTTT. Using reference TRBV15 and TRBJ2-2 for the parts outside the CDR3, the full variable domain is DAMVIQNPRYQVTQFGKPVTLSCSQTLNHNVMYWYQQKSSQAPKLLFHYYDKDFNNEADTPDNFQSRRPNTSFCFLDIRSPGLGDTAMYLCATSGRQGLGTGELFFGEGSRLTVL.